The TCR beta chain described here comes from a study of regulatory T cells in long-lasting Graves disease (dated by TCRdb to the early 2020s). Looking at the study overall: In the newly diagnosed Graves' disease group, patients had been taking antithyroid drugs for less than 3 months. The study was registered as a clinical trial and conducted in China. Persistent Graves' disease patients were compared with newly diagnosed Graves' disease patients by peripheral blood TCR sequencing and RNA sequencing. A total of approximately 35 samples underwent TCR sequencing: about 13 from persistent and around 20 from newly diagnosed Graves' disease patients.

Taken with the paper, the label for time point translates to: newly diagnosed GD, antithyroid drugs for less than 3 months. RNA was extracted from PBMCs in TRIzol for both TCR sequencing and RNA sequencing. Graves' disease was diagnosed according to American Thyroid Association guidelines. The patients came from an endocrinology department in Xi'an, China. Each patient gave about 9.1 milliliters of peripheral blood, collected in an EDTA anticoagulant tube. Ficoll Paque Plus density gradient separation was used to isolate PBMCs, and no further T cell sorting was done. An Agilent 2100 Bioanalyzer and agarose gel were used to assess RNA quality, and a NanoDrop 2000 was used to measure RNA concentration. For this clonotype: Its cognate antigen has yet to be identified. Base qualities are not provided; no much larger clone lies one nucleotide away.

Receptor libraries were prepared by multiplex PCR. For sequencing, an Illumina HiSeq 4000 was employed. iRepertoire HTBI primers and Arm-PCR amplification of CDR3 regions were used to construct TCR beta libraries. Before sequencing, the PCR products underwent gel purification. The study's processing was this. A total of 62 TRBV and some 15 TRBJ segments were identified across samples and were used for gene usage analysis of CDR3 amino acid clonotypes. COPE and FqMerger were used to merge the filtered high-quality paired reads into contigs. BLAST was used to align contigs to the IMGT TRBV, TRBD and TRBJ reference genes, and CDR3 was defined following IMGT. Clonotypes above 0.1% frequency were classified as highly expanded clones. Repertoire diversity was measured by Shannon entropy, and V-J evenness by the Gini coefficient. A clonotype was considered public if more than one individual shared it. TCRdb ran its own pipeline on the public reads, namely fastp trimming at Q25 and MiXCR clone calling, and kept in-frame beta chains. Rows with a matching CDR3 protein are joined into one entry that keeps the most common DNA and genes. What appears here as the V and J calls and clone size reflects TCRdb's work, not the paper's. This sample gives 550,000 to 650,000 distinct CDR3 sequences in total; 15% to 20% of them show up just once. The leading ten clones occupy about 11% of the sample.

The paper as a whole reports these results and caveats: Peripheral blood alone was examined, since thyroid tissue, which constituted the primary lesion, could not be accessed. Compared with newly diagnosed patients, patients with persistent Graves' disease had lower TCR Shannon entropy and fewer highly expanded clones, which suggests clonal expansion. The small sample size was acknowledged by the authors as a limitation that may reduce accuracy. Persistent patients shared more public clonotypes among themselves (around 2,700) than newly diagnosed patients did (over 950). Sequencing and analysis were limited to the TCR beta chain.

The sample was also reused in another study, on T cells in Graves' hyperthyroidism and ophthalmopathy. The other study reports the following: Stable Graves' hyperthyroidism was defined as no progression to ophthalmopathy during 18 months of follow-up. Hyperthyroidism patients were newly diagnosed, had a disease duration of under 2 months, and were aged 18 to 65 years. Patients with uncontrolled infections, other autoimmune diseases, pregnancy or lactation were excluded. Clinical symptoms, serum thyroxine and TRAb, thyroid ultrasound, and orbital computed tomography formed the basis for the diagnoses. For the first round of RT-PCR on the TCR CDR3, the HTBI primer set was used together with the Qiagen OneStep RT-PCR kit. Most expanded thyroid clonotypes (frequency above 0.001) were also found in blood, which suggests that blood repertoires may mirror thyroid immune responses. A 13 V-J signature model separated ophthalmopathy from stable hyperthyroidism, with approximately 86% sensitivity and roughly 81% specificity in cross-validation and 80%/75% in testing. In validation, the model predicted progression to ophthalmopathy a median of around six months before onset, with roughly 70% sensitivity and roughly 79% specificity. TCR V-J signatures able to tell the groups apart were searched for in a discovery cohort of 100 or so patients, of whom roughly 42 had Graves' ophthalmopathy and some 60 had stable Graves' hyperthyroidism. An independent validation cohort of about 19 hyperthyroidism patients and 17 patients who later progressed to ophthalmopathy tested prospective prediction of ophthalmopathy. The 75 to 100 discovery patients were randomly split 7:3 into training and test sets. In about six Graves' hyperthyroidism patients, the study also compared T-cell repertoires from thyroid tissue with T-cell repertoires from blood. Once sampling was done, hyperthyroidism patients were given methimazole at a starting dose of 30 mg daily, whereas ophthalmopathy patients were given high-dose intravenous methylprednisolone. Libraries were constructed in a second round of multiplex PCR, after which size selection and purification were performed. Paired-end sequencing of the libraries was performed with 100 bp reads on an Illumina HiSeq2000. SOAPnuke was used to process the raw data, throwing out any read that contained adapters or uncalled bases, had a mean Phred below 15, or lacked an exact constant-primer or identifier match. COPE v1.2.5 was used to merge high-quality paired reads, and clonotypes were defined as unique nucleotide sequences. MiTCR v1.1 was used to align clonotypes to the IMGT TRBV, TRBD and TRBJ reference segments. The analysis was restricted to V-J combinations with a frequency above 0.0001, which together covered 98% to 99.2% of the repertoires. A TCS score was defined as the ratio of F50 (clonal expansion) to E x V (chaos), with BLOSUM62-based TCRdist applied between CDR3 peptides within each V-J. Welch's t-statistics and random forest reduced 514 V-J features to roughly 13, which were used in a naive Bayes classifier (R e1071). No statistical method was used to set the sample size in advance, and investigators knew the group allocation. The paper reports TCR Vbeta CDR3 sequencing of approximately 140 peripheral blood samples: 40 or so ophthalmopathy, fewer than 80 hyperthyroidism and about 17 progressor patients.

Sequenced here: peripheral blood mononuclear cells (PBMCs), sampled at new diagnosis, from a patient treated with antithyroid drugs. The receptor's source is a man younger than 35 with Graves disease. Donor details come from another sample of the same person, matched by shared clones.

The DNA sequence reads TGTGCCAGCAGTCCTGAACACGTTGACTACACATTGGATACGCAGTATTTT. This yields the protein CASSPEHVDYTLDTQYF. The chain is encoded by TRBV6-1 joined to TRBJ2-3; the D segment could be TRBD2, given 5 matching bases. The V end loses 5 bases and the J end loses 6 bases, and a stretch of 24 bases separates them. The CDR1 and CDR2 encoded by the germline V gene are MNHNS and SASEGT. From the cysteine through the phenylalanine, the CDR3 covers 17 amino acids. Here the CDR3 DNA is all that survives: 51 bases in frame from base 1.